This T cell receptor beta chain was documented in a study of shared clonotypes between healthy human individuals. Profiled with immunoSEQ multiplex PCR; TCRdb holds only in-frame clones, not every one. Of about 2.3 million clones detected, around 90% appear once; the ten largest clones hold 0.3% to 0.45%. This clone was seen a single time. CDR1 is SGHTA and CDR2 is FQGTGA in the germline V gene. V lost 2 bases, J lost 5 bases, and 9 bases stayed unmatched. The CDR3 spans 17 residues. J is TRBJ1-1 and V is TRBV7-3; TRBD1 agrees at 12 bases. The clonotype was recovered from a man aged 18 to 29 in good health. Some clones in this sample may be carry-over from other donors' samples. Sequencing was done on a sample of naive CD4+ T cells from PBMCs. Documented subset: CD45RA+ positively selected. CDR3 nucleotides: TGTGCCAGCAGCTTATATCGATTGGGACAGGGGGCGACTGAAGCTTTCTTT. Protein sequence: CASSLYRLGQGATEAFF.